This TCR beta chain was captured in a study of OX40 agonist ivuxolimab in advanced cancers. The overall study: At 0.01 to 10 mg/kg, ivuxolimab was administered intravenously to patients every 2 weeks.

Sequencing used immunoSEQ multiplex PCR; TCRdb keeps in-frame clones, though not all of them. The table shows 48,000 or so clones, with about 88% occurring only once. The V segment lost 5 bases and the J segment 6 bases; nucleotides outside the gene matches: 6. The CDR3 consists of 14 residues. CDR1 and CDR2 (germline): SGHAT, FQNNGV. V usage is TRBV11-2 and J usage is TRBJ2-2; TRBD1 agrees at 7 bases. The receptor was isolated from an adult with an advanced solid tumor such as melanoma, head and neck, liver or kidney cancer. The sequencing here drew on CD4+ or CD8+ T cells sorted from blood, taken in a trial of the OX40 agonist ivuxolimab. CDR3 sequence reads: CASSPDRASGELFF. In DNA form, the CDR3 reads TGTGCCAGCAGCCCAGACAGGGCTTCCGGGGAGCTGTTTTTT.